The entry below gives a single T cell receptor beta chain sequence along with its context. Its antigen is as yet unknown. Germline CDR1 and CDR2: GTSNPN and SVGIG (reference sequence). V trimming: 2 bases; J trimming: 2 bases; junction bases outside the gene matches: 6. CDR3 size: 14 residues. This entry comes from a study of OX40 agonist ivuxolimab in advanced cancers. Background on the study: Administration of intravenous ivuxolimab to patients occurred every 2 weeks at 0.01 to 10 mg/kg.

The table came from immunoSEQ multiplex PCR; TCRdb's copy has only in-frame clones and leaves some out. The data show approximately 76,000 clones, with roughly 89% seen just once and 10% to 15% held by the top ten. Study-level points and caveats: At doses 0.1 to 3.0 mg/kg, CD4+ and CD8+ clones expanded. It was also the case that some nonresponders had low normalized T-cell clonal expansion. Average numbers of expanded clones were greater in CD8+ T cells than in CD4+.

V and J are TRBV30 and TRBJ2-7; 7 positions agree with TRBD2. This TCR was sampled from an adult with an advanced solid tumor such as melanoma, head and neck, liver or kidney cancer. This material consisted of CD4+ or CD8+ T cells sorted from blood, taken in a trial of the OX40 agonist ivuxolimab. Here the CDR3 reads CAWSSTSEAYEQYF. DNA for the CDR3: TGTGCCTGGAGTAGCACTAGCGAGGCCTACGAGCAGTACTTC.